This T cell receptor beta chain stems from a study of T cell changes during pregnancy in multiple sclerosis (dated by TCRdb to between 2018 and 2020). Broadly, across the study: In women with multiple sclerosis, the researchers looked at how the T cell repertoire shifted as pregnancy progressed.

Notes on this clone: Its antigen specificity is not known. No per-base quality is available; no much larger clone lies one base away.

Sequences SGHAT (CDR1) and FQDESV (CDR2) are obtained from the germline V gene (reference sequence). Its CDR3 holds 13 amino acids, cysteine through phenylalanine. Only the CDR3 DNA is retained, 39 bases long and in frame from the first base. V was cut back by 3 bases and J by 7 bases, leaving a gap of 7 bases between them. The library was made by the immunoSEQ multiplex PCR assay. TCRdb carries this immuneACCESS record with in-frame sequences only. Its versions omit some clonotypes, under half of them owing to an unresolved V gene in the studies checked, with the rest unexplained. The sample table shows approximately 69,000 clones, and around nine tenths are seen once. Approximately 2.1% of the sample rests with the top ten.

Material: peripheral blood, obtained in the second trimester of pregnancy. The TCR comes from a female donor in good health, enrolled as a control in a pregnancy study. The chain was built from TRBV11-1 and TRBJ1-6; no confident D gene assignment can be made. The DNA is TGTGCCAGCAGCTTTCCGGGGAATTCACCCCTCCACTTT. It translates to CASSFPGNSPLHF.